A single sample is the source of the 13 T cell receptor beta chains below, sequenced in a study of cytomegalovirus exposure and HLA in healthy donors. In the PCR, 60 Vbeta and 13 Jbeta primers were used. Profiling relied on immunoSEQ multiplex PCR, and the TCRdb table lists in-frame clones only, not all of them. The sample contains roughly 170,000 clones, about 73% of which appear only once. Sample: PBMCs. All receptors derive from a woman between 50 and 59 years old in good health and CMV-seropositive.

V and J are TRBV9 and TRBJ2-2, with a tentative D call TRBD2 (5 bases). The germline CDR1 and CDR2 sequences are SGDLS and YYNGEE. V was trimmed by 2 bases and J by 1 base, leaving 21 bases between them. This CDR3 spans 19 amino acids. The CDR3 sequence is CASSVRDRRAAGNTGELFF. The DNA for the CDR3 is TGTGCCAGCAGCGTCCGCGATCGGCGGGCGGCGGGGAACACCGGGGAGCTGTTTTTT.

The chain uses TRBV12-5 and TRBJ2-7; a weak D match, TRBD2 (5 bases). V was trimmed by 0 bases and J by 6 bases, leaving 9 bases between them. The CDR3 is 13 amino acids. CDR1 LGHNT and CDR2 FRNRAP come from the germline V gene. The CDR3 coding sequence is TGTGCTAGTGGTTTGGTGCCCGAGGGCGAGCAGTACTTC. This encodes CASGLVPEGEQYF. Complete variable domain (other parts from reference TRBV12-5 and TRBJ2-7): DARVTQTPRHKVTEMGQEVTMRCQPILGHNTVFWYRQTMMQGLELLAYFRNRAPLDDSGMPKDRFSAEMPDATLATLKIQPSEPRDSAVYFCASGLVPEGEQYFGPGTRLTVT.

The DNA of the CDR3 is TGTGCCAGCAGCTTTACAGGGGCAGGGGAGACCCAGTACTTC. It translates to CASSFTGAGETQYF. The rearrangement joins TRBV7-8 to TRBJ2-5, with TRBD1 matching over 7 bases. The CDR3 runs 14 residues. Germline loops: CDR1 SGHVS, CDR2 FQNEAQ. Losses at the gene ends were 3 bases for V and 5 bases for J; bases not matched to a gene: 6.

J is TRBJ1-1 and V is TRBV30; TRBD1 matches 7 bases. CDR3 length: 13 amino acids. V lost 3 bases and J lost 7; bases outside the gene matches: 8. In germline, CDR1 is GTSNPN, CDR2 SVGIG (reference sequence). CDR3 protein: CAWRGGQGGEAFF. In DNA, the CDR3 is TGTGCCTGGAGGGGGGGCCAGGGGGGTGAAGCTTTCTTT.

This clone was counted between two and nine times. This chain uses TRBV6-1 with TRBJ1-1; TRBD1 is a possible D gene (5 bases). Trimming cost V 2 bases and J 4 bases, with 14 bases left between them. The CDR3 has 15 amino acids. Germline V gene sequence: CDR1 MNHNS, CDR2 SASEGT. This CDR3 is CASSEYGGLGTEAFF. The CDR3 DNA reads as TGTGCCAGCAGTGAATATGGGGGGTTGGGCACTGAAGCTTTCTTT.

DNA of the CDR3: TGTGCCAGCAGTACAGATGCGGGGGGAAGTTACAATGAGCAGTTCTTC. This encodes CASSTDAGGSYNEQFF. V is TRBV9 and J is TRBJ2-1; the match to TRBD2 covers 8 bases. The length of the CDR3 is 16 residues. The ends lost 5 bases at V and 4 bases at J; junction bases unmatched: 11. Per germline, CDR1 SGDLS and CDR2 YYNGEE.

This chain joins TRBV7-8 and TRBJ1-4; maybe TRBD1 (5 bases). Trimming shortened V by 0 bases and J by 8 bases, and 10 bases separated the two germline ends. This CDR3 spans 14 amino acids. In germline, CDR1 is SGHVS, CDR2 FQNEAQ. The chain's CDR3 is CASSLARAREKLFF. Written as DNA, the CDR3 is TGTGCCAGCAGCTTAGCCAGGGCGCGCGAAAAACTGTTTTTT.

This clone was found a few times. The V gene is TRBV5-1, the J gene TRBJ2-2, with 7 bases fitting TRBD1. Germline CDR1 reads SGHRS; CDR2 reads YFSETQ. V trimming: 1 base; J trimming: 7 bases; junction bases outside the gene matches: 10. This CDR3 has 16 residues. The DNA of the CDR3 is TGCGCCAGCAGCTTGAGAGGGACAGCCCGGGACGGGGAGCTGTTTTTT. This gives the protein CASSLRGTARDGELFF.

The CDR3 region is CASSPATSGGSYNEQFF. DNA of the CDR3: TGTGCCAGCAGCCCTGCGACTAGCGGGGGGTCGTACAATGAGCAGTTCTTC. The chain employs TRBV5-4 and TRBJ2-1, with TRBD2 identical over 13 bases. This CDR3 is 17 amino acids long. J lost 4 bases, V lost 4 bases, and 8 bases had no gene match. The germline CDR1 and CDR2 sequences are SGHNT and YYREEE (reference sequence).

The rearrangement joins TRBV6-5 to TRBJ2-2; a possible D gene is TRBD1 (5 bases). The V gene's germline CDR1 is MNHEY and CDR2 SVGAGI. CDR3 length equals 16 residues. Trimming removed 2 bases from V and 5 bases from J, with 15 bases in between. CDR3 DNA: TGTGCCAGCAGTTACGGGGCTACAGGTGATACCGGGGAGCTGTTTTTT. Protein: CASSYGATGDTGELFF.

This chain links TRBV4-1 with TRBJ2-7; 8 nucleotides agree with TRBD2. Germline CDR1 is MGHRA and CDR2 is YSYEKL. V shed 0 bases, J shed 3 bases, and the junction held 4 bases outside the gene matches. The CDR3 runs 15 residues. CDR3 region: CASSQEGSGVYEQYF. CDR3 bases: TGCGCCAGCAGCCAAGAGGGTAGCGGGGTCTACGAGCAGTACTTC.

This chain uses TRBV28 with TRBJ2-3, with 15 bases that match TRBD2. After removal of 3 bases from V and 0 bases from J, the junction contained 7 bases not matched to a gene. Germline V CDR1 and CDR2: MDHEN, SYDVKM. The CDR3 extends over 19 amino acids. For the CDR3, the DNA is TGTGCCAGCAGTTTTATCGGACTAGCGGGGGGGGTTAGCACAGATACGCAGTATTTT. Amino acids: CASSFIGLAGGVSTDTQYF. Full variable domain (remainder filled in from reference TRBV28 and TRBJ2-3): DVKVTQSSRYLVKRTGEKVFLECVQDMDHENMFWYRQDPGLGLRLIYFSYDVKMKEKGDIPEGYSVSREKKERFSLILESASTNQTSMYLCASSFIGLAGGVSTDTQYFGPGTRLTVL.

The CDR3 sequence is CASSLGRGALMNTEAFF. CDR3 in DNA: TGCGCCAGCAGCTTAGGCAGGGGGGCCTTGATGAACACTGAAGCTTTCTTT. The chain employs TRBV5-1 and TRBJ1-1, with 7 positions matching TRBD1. Looked up from germline, CDR1 is SGHRS and CDR2 is YFSETQ. Trimming took 2 bases from V and 0 from J; bases not matched to a gene: 10. The CDR3 length is 17 residues.